A selection of T cell receptor beta chains follows, all from one sample in a study of blood T cell repertoires in COVID-19. The data were produced by immunoSEQ multiplex PCR, yet TCRdb's version contains in-frame clones alone and is incomplete. The sample has a few thousand clones, about 87% seen once; the top ten hold less than 55%. Sequencing input: peripheral blood. All receptors derive from a man in his 70s with COVID-19, enrolled during active disease. CDR3s include the opening cysteine and the closing phenylalanine or tryptophan. The order of the fields is clone size, D gene, J gene, V gene, CDR3 protein, CDR3 DNA. The D gene is left open where the match is weak. Clone size appears in some rows only: once, few, many, or a class for an expanded clone.

-,TRBD1,TRBJ2-5,TRBV2,CASSPDRRETQYF,TGTGCCAGCAGCCCGGACAGGAGGGAGACCCAGTACTTC
-,TRBD1,TRBJ2-2,TRBV24-1,CATSDGQGSAGELFF,TGTGCCACCAGTGATGGACAGGGGAGTGCCGGGGAGCTGTTTTTT
-,-,TRBJ2-3,TRBV5-1,CASSISREPYTQYF,TGCGCCAGCAGCATTTCCCGGGAACCCTATACGCAGTATTTT
-,TRBD2,TRBJ2-1,TRBV7-7,CASSLFPLAGRGSSYNEQFF,TGTGCCAGCAGCTTATTCCCGCTAGCGGGACGGGGGAGCTCCTACAATGAGCAGTTCTTC
-,TRBD2,TRBJ2-7,TRBV6-5,CASSYSSSGAYEQYF,TGTGCCAGCAGTTACTCGTCTAGCGGGGCTTACGAGCAGTACTTC
-,TRBD2,TRBJ2-1,TRBV7-8,CASSHGTSGRSEQFF,TGTGCCAGCAGCCACGGGACTAGCGGGAGAAGTGAGCAGTTCTTC
-,-,TRBJ1-2,TRBV3-1/TRBV3-2,CASSQGGRGPYGYTF,TGTGCCAGCAGCCAAGGGGGGAGGGGACCTTACGGCTACACCTTC
-,-,TRBJ2-5,TRBV29-1,CSAPGRAQETQYF,TGCAGCGCTCCGGGAAGGGCACAAGAGACCCAGTACTTC
-,TRBD1,TRBJ2-1,TRBV3-1/TRBV3-2,CASAPGFGTGFNEQFF,TGTGCCAGCGCTCCCGGGTTCGGGACAGGGTTCAATGAGCAGTTCTTC
-,-,TRBJ2-1,TRBV7-2,CASSYREPYNEQFF,TGTGCCAGCAGCTACCGGGAGCCTTACAATGAGCAGTTCTTC
-,-,TRBJ2-5,TRBV4-1,CASSQGQRYETQYF,TGCGCCAGCAGCCAAGGTCAGAGGTACGAGACCCAGTACTTC
-,TRBD1,TRBJ1-2,TRBV5-6,CASSFFAGGGYGYTF,TGTGCCAGCAGCTTTTTCGCAGGGGGCGGGTATGGCTACACCTTC
-,-,TRBJ2-2,TRBV29-1,CSVVAQTNTGELFF,TGCAGCGTTGTTGCCCAGACGAACACCGGGGAGCTGTTTTTT
-,-,TRBJ2-2,TRBV7-9,CASSQGGIATGELFF,TGTGCCAGCAGCCAAGGGGGTATCGCCACCGGGGAGCTGTTTTTT
-,-,TRBJ2-1,TRBV11-2,CASSPRTSTSSYNEQFF,TGTGCCAGCAGCCCCCGGACTTCTACTAGCTCCTACAATGAGCAGTTCTTC
-,-,TRBJ2-7,TRBV7-2,CASSLGTANSYEQYF,TGTGCCAGCAGCTTAGGGACAGCCAACTCCTACGAGCAGTACTTC
-,TRBD1,TRBJ2-3,TRBV3-1/TRBV3-2,CASSHYGQGPTDTQYF,TGTGCCAGCAGCCACTACGGACAGGGACCCACAGATACGCAGTATTTT
-,TRBD2,TRBJ2-7,TRBV5-1,CASSLSGGLPYEQYF,TGCGCCAGCAGCTTAAGCGGGGGACTGCCCTACGAGCAGTACTTC
-,TRBD1,TRBJ2-2,TRBV18,CASSPRQGSTGELFF,TGTGCCAGCTCACCCCGACAGGGTAGCACCGGGGAGCTGTTTTTT
-,-,TRBJ2-3,TRBV6-5,CASSFSSADTQYF,TGTGCCAGCAGTTTCAGTAGCGCAGATACGCAGTATTTT
-,TRBD1,TRBJ1-2,TRBV7-9,CASSFTGVGNGYTF,TGTGCCAGCAGCTTCACAGGGGTCGGTAATGGCTACACCTTC
-,TRBD1,TRBJ1-2,TRBV23-1,CASSHPPGQGACYTF,TGCGCCAGCAGTCATCCGCCGGGACAGGGGGCTTGCTACACCTTC
-,-,TRBJ1-1,TRBV4-1,CASSQATVMNTEAFF,TGCGCCAGCAGCCAAGCAACGGTCATGAACACTGAAGCTTTCTTT
-,-,TRBJ1-3,TRBV7-7,CASSLSVKGNTIYF,TGTGCCAGCAGCTTATCTGTAAAAGGAAACACCATATATTTT
-,-,TRBJ1-2,TRBV4-1,CASSQDYLWGYTF,TGCGCCAGCAGCCAAGACTACCTTTGGGGCTACACCTTC
few,-,TRBJ2-1,TRBV4-1,CASSPLPSGYNEQFF,TGCGCCAGCAGCCCCCTCCCATCCGGTTACAATGAGCAGTTCTTC
-,TRBD1,TRBJ1-5,TRBV7-8,CASSSTGFNQPQHF,TGTGCCAGCAGCTCGACAGGGTTCAATCAGCCCCAGCATTTT
-,-,TRBJ2-5,TRBV5-6,CASSLVGGGRGGQETQYF,TGTGCCAGCAGCTTGGTAGGAGGCGGGAGAGGGGGGCAAGAGACCCAGTACTTC
-,-,TRBJ1-3,TRBV10-3,CAIGGSDGNTIYF,TGTGCCATCGGGGGGTCGGATGGAAACACCATATATTTT
-,TRBD2,TRBJ2-1,TRBV6-5,CASSYSGGWRNEQFF,TGTGCCAGCAGTTACTCGGGGGGGTGGAGGAATGAGCAGTTCTTC
-,TRBD2,TRBJ2-1,TRBV3-1/TRBV3-2,CASSHASGGWEQFF,TGTGCCAGCAGCCACGCTAGCGGGGGCTGGGAGCAGTTCTTC
once,TRBD2,TRBJ2-7,TRBV5-1,CASSLYISGGSSSYEQYF,TGCGCCAGCAGCTTGTATATTAGCGGGGGCTCCAGCTCCTACGAGCAGTACTTC
-,-,TRBJ2-7,TRBV7-9,CASSIHPGLLAYEQYF,TGTGCCAGCAGCATACACCCCGGACTCCTAGCCTACGAGCAGTACTTC
-,-,TRBJ2-1,TRBV25-1,CASSVTGNEQFF,TGTGCCAGCAGTGTAACGGGAAATGAGCAGTTCTTC
-,TRBD1,TRBJ1-1,TRBV5-1,CASSPDRGNTEAFF,TGCGCCAGCAGCCCGGACAGGGGGAACACTGAAGCTTTCTTT
-,-,TRBJ2-1,TRBV5-8,CASSPTAFSYNEQFF,TGTGCCAGCAGCCCTACAGCTTTTTCCTACAATGAGCAGTTCTTC
-,-,TRBJ1-1,TRBV5-1,CASSPGGTNTEAFF,TGCGCCAGCAGCCCCGGGGGAACGAACACTGAAGCTTTCTTT
-,TRBD1,TRBJ2-7,TRBV7-8,CASSLGTGGTYEQYF,TGTGCCAGCAGCTTAGGGACAGGGGGCACGTACGAGCAGTACTTC